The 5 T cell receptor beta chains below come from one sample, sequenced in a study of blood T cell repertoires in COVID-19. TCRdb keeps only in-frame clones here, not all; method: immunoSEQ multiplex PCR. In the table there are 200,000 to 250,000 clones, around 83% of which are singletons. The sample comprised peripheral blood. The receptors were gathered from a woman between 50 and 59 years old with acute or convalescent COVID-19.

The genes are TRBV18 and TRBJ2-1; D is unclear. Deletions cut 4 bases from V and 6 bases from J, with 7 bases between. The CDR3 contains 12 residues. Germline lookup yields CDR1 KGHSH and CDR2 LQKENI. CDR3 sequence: CASSLTPNEQFF. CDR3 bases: TGTGCCAGCTCACTAACTCCCAATGAGCAGTTCTTC.

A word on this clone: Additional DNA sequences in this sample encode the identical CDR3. CDR3 in DNA: TGTGCCACCAGTGACTCGAATCAGCCCCAGCATTTT. It is translated as CATSDSNQPQHF. The rearrangement links TRBV24-1 to TRBJ1-5; no clear D. The CDR3 is made up of 12 amino acids. V lost 4 bases and J 4 bases, leaving 4 bases between the germline ends. The germline gives CDR1 KGHDR, CDR2 SFDVKD.

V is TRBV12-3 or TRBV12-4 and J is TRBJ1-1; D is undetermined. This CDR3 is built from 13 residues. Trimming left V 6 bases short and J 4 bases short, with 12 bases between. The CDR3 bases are TGTGCCAGCAGCCCCCTCGTGGCCACTGAAGCTTTCTTT. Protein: CASSPLVATEAFF.

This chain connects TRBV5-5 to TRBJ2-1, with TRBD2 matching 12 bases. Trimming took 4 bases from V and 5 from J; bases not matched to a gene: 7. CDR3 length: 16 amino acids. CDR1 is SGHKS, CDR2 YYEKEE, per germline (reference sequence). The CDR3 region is CASSASSGRVHNEQFF. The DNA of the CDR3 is TGTGCCAGCAGCGCATCTAGCGGGAGGGTGCACAATGAGCAGTTCTTC.

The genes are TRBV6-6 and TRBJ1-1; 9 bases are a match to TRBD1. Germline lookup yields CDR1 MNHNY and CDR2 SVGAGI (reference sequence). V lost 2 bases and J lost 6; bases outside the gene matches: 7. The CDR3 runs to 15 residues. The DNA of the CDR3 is TGTGCCAGCAGTTACGACAGGGGGGCGAATGCTGAAGCTTTCTTT. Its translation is CASSYDRGANAEAFF.